The 30 T cell receptor beta chains below all came from one sample that was sequenced in a study of identical twins. TCRdb itself ran the 5' RACE reads through MiXCR, one entry per CDR3 protein. The table lists approximately 490,000 distinct CDR3 sequences, 20% to 25% of them singletons. These same records also appear under a second study, on yellow fever vaccine responses in identical twins.

Material: CD4+ T cells sorted from blood. These receptors were taken from a woman aged 18-35 years in good health.

For this clonotype: One junction end does not reproduce the germline sequence, and a read error may be involved. The gene calls are TRBV20-1 and TRBJ1-2, with a possible D match to TRBD1 (5 bases). Germline values: CDR1 DFQATT, CDR2 SNEGSKA (reference sequence). This CDR3 comprises 9 residues. The CDR3 reads CRGPYSYTF. The CDR3 nucleotides read TGCAGGGGACCCTATAGCTACACCTTC.

This clonotype has more than one count but fewer than ten. This CDR3 is CASSSPPGVEQYV. In DNA, the CDR3 is TGTGCCAGCAGTTCCCCCCCAGGGGTCGAGCAGTACGTC. This sequence joins TRBV28 and TRBJ2-7; a weak D match, TRBD1 (6 bases). CDR3 length: 13 residues. V dropped 4 bases and J dropped 6 bases, with 13 bases sitting between them. Germline assignment: CDR1 MDHEN and CDR2 SYDVKM.

The gene calls are TRBV11-2 and TRBJ2-2, with D maybe TRBD2 (6 bases). The CDR3 totals 12 residues. The V and J ends lost 6 bases and 6 bases respectively, with 8 bases between them. In germline, CDR1 is SGHAT, CDR2 FQNNGV. The CDR3 region has the DNA TGTGCCAGCAGAGCGGGCCCCGGGGAGCTGTTTTTT. Amino acid sequence: CASRAGPGELFF.

This clonotype was seen only a few times. The rearrangement links TRBV6-1 to TRBJ2-3, with TRBD2 matching over 11 bases. CDR3 length: 18 amino acids. The germline gives CDR1 MNHNS, CDR2 SASEGT. The V gene end was trimmed by 6 bases and the J gene end by 4 bases; junction bases not matched to a gene: 15. The DNA for the CDR3 is TGTGCCAGCAGGGTCCGCGGGCTAGCGGGAGGTTGGGCAGATACGCAGTATTTT. Translating gives CASRVRGLAGGWADTQYF.

This clonotype has a handful of counts. This chain connects TRBV28 to TRBJ2-7, with TRBD1 matching 10 bases. The V gene end was trimmed by 5 bases and the J gene end by 3 bases; junction bases not matched to a gene: 4. Germline lookup yields CDR1 MDHEN and CDR2 SYDVKM. CDR3 length: 14 residues. The CDR3 DNA is TGTGCCAGCAGTCGCCGGGACAGGGGCTACGAGCAGTACTTC. This gives the protein CASSRRDRGYEQYF.

The V gene is TRBV12-3 or TRBV12-4, the J gene TRBJ2-1, with 7 bases that match TRBD2. The CDR3 runs to 15 residues. With V trimmed by 5 bases and J by 3 bases, 7 bases remained unmatched. The CDR3 here is CASSLLASIYNEQFF. The CDR3 bases are TGTGCCAGCAGTCTACTAGCGTCAATCTACAATGAGCAGTTCTTC.

The chain recombines TRBV28 with TRBJ2-7, with D maybe TRBD2 (6 bases). The V end lost 6 bases, the J end lost 6 bases, and 18 bases lay between the germline ends. This CDR3 spans 14 amino acids. The germline V gene has CDR1 MDHEN and CDR2 SYDVKM. CDR3 nucleotide sequence: TGTGCCAGCAGCGCCATTGGGACTGTACGCGAGCAGTACTTC. This sequence encodes CASSAIGTVREQYF.

This clonotype was picked up a small number of times. The genes are TRBV10-3 and TRBJ2-1; 8 bases fit TRBD2. Per the germline V gene, CDR1 is ENHRY and CDR2 is SYGVKD. The CDR3 has 15 amino acids. V trimming: 2 bases; J trimming: 5 bases; junction bases outside the gene matches: 5. CDR3 region: CAISERAGVHNEQFF. DNA of the CDR3: TGTGCCATCAGTGAGAGAGCGGGAGTCCACAATGAGCAGTTCTTC.

V usage is TRBV28 and J usage is TRBJ1-5, with D unresolved. The CDR3 is 10 amino acids. Deletions cut 8 bases from V and 9 bases from J, with 8 bases between. Germline CDR1 is MDHEN and CDR2 is SYDVKM. The CDR3 loop is CASGEWPQHF. The CDR3 DNA follows: TGTGCCAGCGGGGAATGGCCCCAGCATTTT.

The chain uses TRBV29-1 and TRBJ2-1; 10 bases agree with TRBD2. From germline, CDR1 is SQVTM and CDR2 ANQGSEA. CDR3 size: 19 residues. Losses at the gene ends were 8 bases for V and 0 bases for J; bases not matched to a gene: 19. CDR3 in DNA: TGCAGCATCCAAGAAGGGGGACTAGCGCAGGGCGGCTCCTACAATGAGCAGTTCTTC. Translated: CSIQEGGLAQGGSYNEQFF.

This chain uses TRBV5-1 with TRBJ2-1; TRBD2 agrees at 9 bases. The CDR3 spans 19 residues. In germline, CDR1 is SGHRS, CDR2 YFSETQ. V shed 0 bases and J 4 bases; nucleotides not matched to a gene: 14. In DNA form, the CDR3 reads TGCGCCAGCAGCTTGGCCGGGTTTAGCGGGAGCTCGGGGTACAATGAGCAGTTCTTC. Its translation: CASSLAGFSGSSGYNEQFF.

The chain is built from TRBV12-3 or TRBV12-4 and TRBJ1-1, with a tentative D call TRBD1 (6 bases). The CDR3 runs to 14 residues. Trimming took off 2 bases at V and 3 bases at J, with 10 bases between the two ends. The CDR3 here is CASSLQGLHTEAFF. Written as DNA, the CDR3 is TGTGCCAGCAGTTTACAGGGGCTTCACACTGAAGCTTTCTTT.

The chain employs TRBV12-3 or TRBV12-4 and TRBJ2-1, with TRBD2 as a possible D gene (5 bases). V gave up 7 bases and J gave up 1 base, with 14 bases separating them. The CDR3 length is 15 residues. CDR3 amino acids: CASNPGLASYNEQFF. In DNA form, the CDR3 reads TGTGCCAGCAATCCGGGTCTAGCTTCCTACAATGAGCAGTTCTTC.

The V gene is TRBV11-1, the J gene TRBJ2-2, with D unresolved. The germline gives CDR1 SGHAT, CDR2 FQDESV (reference sequence). Trimming stripped 3 bases from V and 0 bases from J, with 11 bases between. The CDR3 is made up of 16 amino acids. CDR3 region: CASSFRTDPNTGELFF. The CDR3 nucleotides are TGTGCCAGCAGCTTTAGGACGGATCCGAACACCGGGGAGCTGTTTTTT.

This clonotype turned up a few times. This chain uses TRBV11-2 with TRBJ2-1; 9 bases line up with TRBD2. Trimming took 4 bases from V and 3 from J; bases not matched to a gene: 7. The CDR3 consists of 16 residues. Germline V gene lookup returns CDR1 SGHAT and CDR2 FQNNGV. In DNA, the CDR3 is TGTGCCAGCAGCTCAGTAGCGGGAGAGGGCTACAATGAGCAGTTCTTC. It codes for CASSSVAGEGYNEQFF. Full variable domain (missing parts from reference TRBV11-2 and TRBJ2-1): EAGVAQSPRYKIIEKRQSVAFWCNPISGHATLYWYQQILGQGPKLLIQFQNNGVVDDSQLPKDRFSAERLKGVDSTLKIQPAKLEDSAVYLCASSSVAGEGYNEQFFGPGTRLTVL.

This clonotype was counted a few times. This chain uses TRBV20-1 with TRBJ1-2; D gene unclear. The CDR3 runs 13 residues. Trimming took 0 bases from V and 8 from J, leaving 13 bases between them. Germline V gene sequence: CDR1 DFQATT, CDR2 SNEGSKA (reference sequence). CDR3: CSARDAGSGGYTF. The CDR3 coding sequence is TGCAGTGCTAGAGATGCGGGGTCCGGCGGCTACACCTTC.

The J gene is TRBJ2-2, the V gene TRBV6-5; no definite D call. Germline assignment: CDR1 MNHEY and CDR2 SVGAGI. Trimming removed 2 bases from V and 0 bases from J, with 10 bases in between. There are 16 residues in the CDR3. CDR3 in amino acids: CASSYPTTPNTGELFF. The CDR3 region has the DNA TGTGCCAGCAGTTACCCGACGACACCGAACACCGGGGAGCTGTTTTTT.

The chain carries TRBV20-1 and TRBJ2-5, with TRBD1 matching over 9 bases. Germline CDR1 DFQATT, CDR2 SNEGSKA (reference sequence). The V gene end was trimmed by 1 base and the J gene end by 4 bases; junction bases not matched to a gene: 4. This CDR3 is 14 amino acids long. The CDR3, as DNA: TGCAGTGCTAGAGGGGGACAGGGCCCAGAGACCCAGTACTTC. Translated: CSARGGQGPETQYF.

In nucleotides, the CDR3 is TGCGCCAGCAGTGAGTTGCGGGGGCAAGAGACCCAGTACTTC. It codes for CASSELRGQETQYF. The rearrangement links TRBV10-1 to TRBJ2-5; TRBD2 aligns across 7 bases. Germline CDR1 is WNHNN and CDR2 is SYGVQD (reference sequence). J gave up 2 bases and V 1 base, and 1 base lay outside the gene matches. This CDR3 contains 14 residues.

V is TRBV20-1 and J is TRBJ1-5; D is ambiguous. V was trimmed by 0 bases and J by 9 bases, leaving 12 bases between them. The length of the CDR3 is 13 residues. Germline V lookup: CDR1 DFQATT, CDR2 SNEGSKA (reference sequence). The CDR3 is CSARDIGNGPQHF. The CDR3 nucleotides are TGCAGTGCTAGAGATATAGGGAATGGGCCCCAGCATTTT.

The V and J genes are TRBV5-1 and TRBJ2-5; 11 bases are shared with TRBD2. CDR1 is SGHRS and CDR2 is YFSETQ in the germline V gene. The junction had 8 bases not matched to a gene; V was cut back by 2 bases and J by 5 bases. This CDR3 spans 16 amino acids. The DNA for the CDR3 is TGCGCCAGCAGCTTACGACTAGCGGGATTTCTGGAGACCCAGTACTTC. Amino acid sequence: CASSLRLAGFLETQYF.

The chain uses TRBV12-3 or TRBV12-4 and TRBJ2-2; maybe TRBD2 (6 bases). The V end lost 6 bases, the J end lost 4 bases, and 15 bases lay between the germline ends. CDR3 size: 15 residues. DNA of the CDR3: TGTGCCAGCAGCTTGGGGGAGGTCGGCACCGGGGAGCTGTTTTTT. Protein: CASSLGEVGTGELFF.

V usage is TRBV28 and J usage is TRBJ1-4; D call uncertain. The CDR3 consists of 14 residues. Germline V lookup: CDR1 MDHEN, CDR2 SYDVKM. V was cut by 4 bases and J by 0 bases, with 6 bases left in between. This CDR3 reads CASSSEATNEKLFF. DNA of the CDR3: TGTGCCAGCAGTTCCGAGGCAACTAATGAAAAACTGTTTTTT.

This clonotype was found many times. This chain joins TRBV5-1 and TRBJ2-2, with a possible D match to TRBD1 (6 bases). The CDR3 consists of 15 residues. V lost 1 base and J lost 2, with 9 bases in between. CDR1 SGHRS and CDR2 YFSETQ come from the germline V gene. CDR3 bases: TGCGCCAGCAGCTTGACAGGGCAAAACACCGGGGAGCTGTTTTTT. Residues: CASSLTGQNTGELFF.

This clonotype occurred many times. The J gene is TRBJ2-7, the V gene TRBV5-1; D is unresolved. In germline, CDR1 is SGHRS, CDR2 YFSETQ. Trimming cost V 1 base and J 0 bases, with 5 bases left between them. The CDR3 is made up of 13 amino acids. Written as DNA, the CDR3 is TGCGCCAGCAGCTTGAGGAGCTCCTACGAGCAGTACTTC. Protein: CASSLRSSYEQYF.

CDR3 sequence: CASSSRGKGSYEQYF. As DNA, the CDR3 is TGTGCCAGCAGTTCCAGAGGGAAAGGCTCCTACGAGCAGTACTTC. The rearrangement links TRBV2 to TRBJ2-7, with D possibly matching TRBD2 (5 bases). The CDR3 length is 15 residues. In germline, CDR1 is SNHLY, CDR2 FYNNEI. V was trimmed by 5 bases and J by 0 bases, leaving 14 bases between them. The whole variable domain, filled in from reference TRBV2 and TRBJ2-7, reads EPEVTQTPSHQVTQMGQEVILRCVPISNHLYFYWYRQILGQKVEFLVSFYNNEISEKSEIFDDQFSVERPDGSNFTLKIRSTKLEDSAMYFCASSSRGKGSYEQYFGPGTRLTVT.

The chain couples TRBV27 to TRBJ2-1; TRBD1 matches 8 bases. Germline V CDR1 and CDR2: MNHEY, SMNVEV (reference sequence). This CDR3 spans 16 amino acids. Losses at the gene ends were 1 base for V and 6 bases for J; bases not matched to a gene: 8. Written as DNA, the CDR3 is TGTGCCAGCAGTTTATTGGGCAGGGGGCTGCCCAATGAGCAGTTCTTC. It translates to CASSLLGRGLPNEQFF.

This clonotype was seen more than once but under ten times. The V and J genes are TRBV10-3 and TRBJ2-1; D gene ambiguous. Between the trimmed V and J ends, which lost 3 bases and 2 bases, there was a span of 5 bases. CDR1 is ENHRY and CDR2 is SYGVKD in the germline V gene. The CDR3 contains 13 residues. In nucleotides, the CDR3 is TGTGCCATCAGTGATGGCCCCTACAATGAGCAGTTCTTC. Its translation is CAISDGPYNEQFF.

This clonotype has a handful of counts. V and J are TRBV10-2 and TRBJ2-7; D ambiguous. V shed 11 bases and J shed 2 bases, with 16 bases lying between them. CDR3 length equals 13 residues. CDR1 and CDR2 (germline): WSHSY, SAAADI. CDR3 in DNA: TGCGCCTCCCAATTCTCCCGACCCTACGAGCAGTACTTC. This codes for CASQFSRPYEQYF.

The chain employs TRBV3-1 and TRBJ2-5, with D possibly TRBD2 on 5 matching bases. Trimming left V 1 base short and J 4 bases short, with 13 bases between. CDR1 is LGHDT and CDR2 is YNNKEL in the germline V gene (reference sequence). CDR3 length: 15 residues. The CDR3 loop is CASSQATLAGETQYF. CDR3 nucleotide sequence: TGTGCCAGCAGCCAAGCTACTCTGGCGGGAGAGACCCAGTACTTC.